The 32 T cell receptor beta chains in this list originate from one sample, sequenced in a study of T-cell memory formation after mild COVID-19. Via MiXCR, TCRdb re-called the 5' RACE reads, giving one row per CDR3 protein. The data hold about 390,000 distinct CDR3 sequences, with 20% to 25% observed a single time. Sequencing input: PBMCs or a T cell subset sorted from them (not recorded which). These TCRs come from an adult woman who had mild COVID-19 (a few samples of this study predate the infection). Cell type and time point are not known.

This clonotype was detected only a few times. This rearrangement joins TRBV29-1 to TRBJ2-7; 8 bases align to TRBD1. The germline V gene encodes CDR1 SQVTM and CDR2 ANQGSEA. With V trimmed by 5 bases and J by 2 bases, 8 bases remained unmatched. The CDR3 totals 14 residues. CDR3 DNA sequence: TGCAGCGTTACTCCAGACAGGGGTCCCTACGAGCAGTACTTC. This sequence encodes CSVTPDRGPYEQYF.

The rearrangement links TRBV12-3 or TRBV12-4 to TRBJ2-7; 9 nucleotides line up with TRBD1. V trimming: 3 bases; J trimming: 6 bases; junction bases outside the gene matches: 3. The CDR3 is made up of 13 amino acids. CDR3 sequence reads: CASSFQDRGEQYF. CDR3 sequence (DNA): TGTGCCAGCAGTTTCCAGGACAGGGGCGAGCAGTACTTC.

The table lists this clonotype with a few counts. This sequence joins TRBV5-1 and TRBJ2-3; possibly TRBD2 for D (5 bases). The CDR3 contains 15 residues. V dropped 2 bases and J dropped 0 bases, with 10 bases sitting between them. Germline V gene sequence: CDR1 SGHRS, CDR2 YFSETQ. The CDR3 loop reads CASSLEGTSTDTQYF. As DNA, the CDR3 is TGCGCCAGCAGCTTAGAGGGAACTAGCACAGATACGCAGTATTTT.

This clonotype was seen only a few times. CDR3 loop: CASSWIAGLYNEQFF. CDR3 coding DNA: TGTGCCAGCAGTTGGATAGCGGGCCTTTACAATGAGCAGTTCTTC. The chain is built from TRBV7-2 and TRBJ2-1; TRBD2 agrees at 7 bases. Germline V gene data show CDR1 as SGHTA and CDR2 as FQGNSA. V gave up 6 bases and J gave up 4 bases; unmatched junction bases: 9. The CDR3 is 15 residues long.

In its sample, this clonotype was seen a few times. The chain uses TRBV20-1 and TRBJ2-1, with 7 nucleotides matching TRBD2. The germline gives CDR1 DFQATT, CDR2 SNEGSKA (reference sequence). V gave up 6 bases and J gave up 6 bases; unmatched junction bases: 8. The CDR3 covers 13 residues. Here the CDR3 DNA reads TGCAGTGCCCTAGCGGCACACCTCAATGAGCAGTTCTTC. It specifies CSALAAHLNEQFF.

CDR3 region: CASSAGTGGAEPQHF. CDR3 DNA sequence: TGTGCCAGCAGCGCCGGGACAGGGGGAGCGGAGCCCCAGCATTTT. The rearrangement uses TRBV6-1 and TRBJ1-5, with TRBD1 matching over 11 bases. V lost 6 bases and J lost 8; bases outside the gene matches: 9. Germline lookup yields CDR1 MNHNS and CDR2 SASEGT. The CDR3 consists of 15 residues.

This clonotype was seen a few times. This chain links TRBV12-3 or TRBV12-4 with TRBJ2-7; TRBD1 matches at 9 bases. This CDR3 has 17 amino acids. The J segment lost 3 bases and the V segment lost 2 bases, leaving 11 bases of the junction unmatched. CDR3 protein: CASSLYRGQGGNYEQYF. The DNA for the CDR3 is TGTGCCAGCAGTTTATACCGGGGACAGGGTGGTAACTACGAGCAGTACTTC.

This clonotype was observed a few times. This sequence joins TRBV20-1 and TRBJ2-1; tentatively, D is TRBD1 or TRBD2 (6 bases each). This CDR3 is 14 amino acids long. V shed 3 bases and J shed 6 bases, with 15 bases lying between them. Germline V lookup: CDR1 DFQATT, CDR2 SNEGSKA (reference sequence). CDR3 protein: CSARLAKGVNEQFF. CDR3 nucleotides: TGCAGTGCTAGGCTAGCGAAGGGGGTCAATGAGCAGTTCTTC.

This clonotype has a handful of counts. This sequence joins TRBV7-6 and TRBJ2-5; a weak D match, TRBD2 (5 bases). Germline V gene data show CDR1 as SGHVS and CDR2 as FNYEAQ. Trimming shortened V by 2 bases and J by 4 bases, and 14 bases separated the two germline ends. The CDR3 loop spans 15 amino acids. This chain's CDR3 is CASSLSGGFRETQYF. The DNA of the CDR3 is TGTGCCAGCAGCTTAAGTGGCGGGTTCCGAGAGACCCAGTACTTC.

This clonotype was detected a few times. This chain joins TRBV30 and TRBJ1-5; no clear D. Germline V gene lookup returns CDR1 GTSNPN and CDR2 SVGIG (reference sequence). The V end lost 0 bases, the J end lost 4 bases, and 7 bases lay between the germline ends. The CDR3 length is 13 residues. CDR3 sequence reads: CAWSVALNQPQHF. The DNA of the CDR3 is TGTGCCTGGAGTGTAGCGTTAAATCAGCCCCAGCATTTT.

As DNA, the CDR3 is TGTGCCAGCAGCAAAGGGGGCTGGAACACTGAAGCTTTCTTT. This translates into CASSKGGWNTEAFF. J is TRBJ1-1 and V is TRBV21-1; the table's D call of TRBD1 was not tested on the DNA. TRBV21-1 is flagged as a pseudogene. The CDR3 spans 14 residues.

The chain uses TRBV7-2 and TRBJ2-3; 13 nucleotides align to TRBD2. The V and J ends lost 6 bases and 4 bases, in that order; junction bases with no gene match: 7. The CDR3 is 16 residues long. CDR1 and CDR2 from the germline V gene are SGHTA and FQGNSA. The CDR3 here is CASRRGLAGAADTQYF. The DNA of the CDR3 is TGTGCCAGCAGACGTGGACTAGCGGGAGCGGCAGATACGCAGTATTTT.

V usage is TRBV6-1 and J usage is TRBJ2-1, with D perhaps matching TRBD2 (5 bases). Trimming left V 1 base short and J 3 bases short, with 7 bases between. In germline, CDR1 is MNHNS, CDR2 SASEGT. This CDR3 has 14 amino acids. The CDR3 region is CASSEVEGYNEQFF. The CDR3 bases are TGTGCCAGCAGTGAAGTAGAGGGCTACAATGAGCAGTTCTTC.

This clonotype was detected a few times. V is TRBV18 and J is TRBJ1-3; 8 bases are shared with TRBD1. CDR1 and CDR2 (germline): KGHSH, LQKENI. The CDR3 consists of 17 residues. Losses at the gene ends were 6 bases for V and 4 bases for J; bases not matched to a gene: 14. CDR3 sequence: CASSGGQEKPSGNTIYF. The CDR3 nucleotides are TGTGCCAGCTCTGGGGGACAGGAAAAACCCTCAGGAAACACCATATATTTT.

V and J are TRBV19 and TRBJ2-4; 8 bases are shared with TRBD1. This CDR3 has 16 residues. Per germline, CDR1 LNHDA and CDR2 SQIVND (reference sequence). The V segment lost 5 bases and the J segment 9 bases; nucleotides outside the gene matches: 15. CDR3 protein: CASSLQGAVSQAIQYF. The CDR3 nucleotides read TGTGCCAGTAGTCTTCAGGGGGCCGTAAGCCAAGCCATTCAGTACTTC. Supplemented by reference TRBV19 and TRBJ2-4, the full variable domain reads DGGITQSPKYLFRKEGQNVTLSCEQNLNHDAMYWYRQDPGQGLRLIYYSQIVNDFQKGDIAEGYSVSREKKESFPLTVTSAQKNPTAFYLCASSLQGAVSQAIQYFGAGTRLSVL.

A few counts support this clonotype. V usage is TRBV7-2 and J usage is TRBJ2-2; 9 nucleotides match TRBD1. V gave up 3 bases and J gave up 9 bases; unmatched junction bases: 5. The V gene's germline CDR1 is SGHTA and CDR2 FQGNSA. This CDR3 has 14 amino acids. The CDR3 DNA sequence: TGTGCCAGCAGCTTCGGGACAGGGCACCGGGAGCTGTTTTTT. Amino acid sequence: CASSFGTGHRELFF.

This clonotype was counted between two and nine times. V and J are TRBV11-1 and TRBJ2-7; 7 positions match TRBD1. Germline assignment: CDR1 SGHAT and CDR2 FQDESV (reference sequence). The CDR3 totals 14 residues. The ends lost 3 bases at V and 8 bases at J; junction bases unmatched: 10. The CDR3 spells CASSFVQGSFKQYF. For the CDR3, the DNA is TGTGCCAGCAGCTTTGTACAGGGGAGCTTCAAGCAGTACTTC.

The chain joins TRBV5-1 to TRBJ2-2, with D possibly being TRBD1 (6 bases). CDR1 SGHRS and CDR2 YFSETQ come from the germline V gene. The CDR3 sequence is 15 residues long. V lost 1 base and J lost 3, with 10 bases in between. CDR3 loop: CASSLRGGDTGELFF. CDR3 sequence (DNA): TGCGCCAGCAGCTTGAGAGGGGGTGACACCGGGGAGCTGTTTTTT.

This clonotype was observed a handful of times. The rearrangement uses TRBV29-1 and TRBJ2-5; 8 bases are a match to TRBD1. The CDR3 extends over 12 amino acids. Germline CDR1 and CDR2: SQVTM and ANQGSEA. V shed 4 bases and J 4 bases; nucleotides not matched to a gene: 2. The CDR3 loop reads CSVAGTGETQYF. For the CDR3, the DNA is TGCAGCGTTGCCGGGACAGGAGAGACCCAGTACTTC.

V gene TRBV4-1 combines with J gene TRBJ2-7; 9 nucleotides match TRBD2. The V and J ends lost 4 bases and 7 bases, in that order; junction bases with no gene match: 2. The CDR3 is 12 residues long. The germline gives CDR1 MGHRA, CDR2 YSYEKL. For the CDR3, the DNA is TGCGCCAGCAGCCTAGCGGGGGAAGAGCAGTACTTC. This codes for CASSLAGEEQYF.

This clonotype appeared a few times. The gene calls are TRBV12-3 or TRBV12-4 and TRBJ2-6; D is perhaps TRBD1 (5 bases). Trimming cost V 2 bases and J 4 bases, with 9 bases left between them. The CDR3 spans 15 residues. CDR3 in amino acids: CASSLRQSGANVLTF. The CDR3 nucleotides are TGTGCCAGCAGTTTAAGACAGTCCGGGGCCAACGTCCTGACTTTC.

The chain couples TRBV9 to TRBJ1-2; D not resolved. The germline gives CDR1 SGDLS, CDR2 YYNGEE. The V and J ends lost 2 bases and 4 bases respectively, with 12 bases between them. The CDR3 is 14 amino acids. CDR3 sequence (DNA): TGTGCCAGCAGCGTGGGGAGGTACGGCTATGGCTACACCTTC. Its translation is CASSVGRYGYGYTF. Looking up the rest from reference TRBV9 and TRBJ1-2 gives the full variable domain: DSGVTQTPKHLITATGQRVTLRCSPRSGDLSVYWYQQSLDQGLQFLIQYYNGEERAKGNILERFSAQQFPDLHSELNLSSLELGDSALYFCASSVGRYGYGYTFGSGTRLTVV.

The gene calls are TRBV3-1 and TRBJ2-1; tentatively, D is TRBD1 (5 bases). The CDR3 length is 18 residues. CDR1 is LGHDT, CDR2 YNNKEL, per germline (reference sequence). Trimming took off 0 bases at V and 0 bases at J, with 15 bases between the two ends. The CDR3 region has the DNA TGTGCCAGCAGCCAAGATCCCTACGACAGTGGCTCCTACAATGAGCAGTTCTTC. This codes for CASSQDPYDSGSYNEQFF.

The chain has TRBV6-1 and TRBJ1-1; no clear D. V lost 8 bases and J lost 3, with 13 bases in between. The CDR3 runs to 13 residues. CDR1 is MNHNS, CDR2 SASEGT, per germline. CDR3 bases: TGTGCCAGCGGACCTCGGGCGGACACTGAAGCTTTCTTT. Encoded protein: CASGPRADTEAFF.

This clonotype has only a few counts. In DNA form, the CDR3 reads TGTGCCAGCAGGGCACGCGGTTGGAGGGGGCCCTCCAACTATGGCTACACCTTC. This encodes CASRARGWRGPSNYGYTF. This chain uses TRBV6-5 with TRBJ1-2, with TRBD1 identical over 7 bases. J gave up 2 bases and V 6 bases, and 18 bases lay outside the gene matches. Looked up from germline, CDR1 is MNHEY and CDR2 is SVGAGI. This CDR3 region has 18 residues.

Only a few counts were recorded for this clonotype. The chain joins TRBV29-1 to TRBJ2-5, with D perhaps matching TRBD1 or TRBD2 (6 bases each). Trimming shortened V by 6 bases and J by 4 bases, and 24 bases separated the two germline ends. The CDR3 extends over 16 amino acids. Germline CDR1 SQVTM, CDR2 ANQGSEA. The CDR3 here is CSVGGHIFFRGETQYF. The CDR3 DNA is TGCAGCGTGGGGGGCCACATTTTTTTTAGGGGAGAGACCCAGTACTTC.

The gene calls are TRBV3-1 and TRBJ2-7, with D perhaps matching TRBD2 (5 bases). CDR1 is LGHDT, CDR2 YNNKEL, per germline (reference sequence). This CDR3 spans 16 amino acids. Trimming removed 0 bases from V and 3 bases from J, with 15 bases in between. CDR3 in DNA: TGTGCCAGCAGCCAAGAGGTAAGCGGATTCGGCTACGAGCAGTACTTC. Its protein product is CASSQEVSGFGYEQYF.

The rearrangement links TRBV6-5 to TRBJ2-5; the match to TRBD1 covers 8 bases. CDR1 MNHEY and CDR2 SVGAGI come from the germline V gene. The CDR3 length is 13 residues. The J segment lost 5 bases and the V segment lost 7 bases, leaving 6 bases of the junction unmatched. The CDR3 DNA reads TGTGCCAGCATCCCAGGGGGCTGGGAGACCCAGTACTTC. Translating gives CASIPGGWETQYF.

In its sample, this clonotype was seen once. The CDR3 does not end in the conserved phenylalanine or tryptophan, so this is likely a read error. As DNA, the CDR3 is TGTGCCAGCAGCCAAGAAGGGCCCCTCCACTCT. It yields the protein CASSQEGPLHS. V gene TRBV4-2 combines with J gene TRBJ1-6; no definite D call. The V end lost 0 bases, the J end lost 13 bases, and 4 bases lay between the germline ends. The CDR3 loop spans 11 amino acids. The germline V gene encodes CDR1 LGHNA and CDR2 YNFKEQ.

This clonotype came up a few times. The CDR3 spells CASSVAGENIQYF. The CDR3 DNA is TGTGCCAGCAGCGTAGCGGGAGAAAACATTCAGTACTTC. The rearrangement uses TRBV5-6 and TRBJ2-4, with TRBD2 matching 9 bases. There are 13 residues in the CDR3. Looked up from germline, CDR1 is SGHDT and CDR2 is YYEEEE. V lost 4 bases to trimming and J lost 5 bases; unmatched junction nucleotides: 1.

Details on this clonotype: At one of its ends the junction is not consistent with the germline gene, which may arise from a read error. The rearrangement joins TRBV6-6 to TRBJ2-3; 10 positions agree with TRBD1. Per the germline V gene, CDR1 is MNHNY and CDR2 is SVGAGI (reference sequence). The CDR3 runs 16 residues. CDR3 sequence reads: CASRYTGTGGTDTQYF. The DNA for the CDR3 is TGTGCCAGCCGTTATACCGGGACAGGGGGCACAGATACGCAGTATTTT.

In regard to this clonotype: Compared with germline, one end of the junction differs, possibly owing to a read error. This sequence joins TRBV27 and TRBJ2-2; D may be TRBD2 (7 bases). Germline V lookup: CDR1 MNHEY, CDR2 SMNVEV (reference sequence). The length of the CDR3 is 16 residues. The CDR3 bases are TGTGCCGGCAGTTTAAAATGGCAGGGGAGGGCCGGGGAGCTGTTTTTT. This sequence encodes CAGSLKWQGRAGELFF.